One sample yielded the 8 T cell receptor beta chains listed below, sequenced in a study of a mutant IDH1 vaccine in newly diagnosed glioma. Time point specified: week 23, last vaccination. Topical imiquimod was applied with each vaccine dose, which held 300 ug of mutant IDH1 20-mer peptide. TCRdb's table, derived via immunoSEQ multiplex PCR, lists solely in-frame clones and lacks some. The profile shows some 80,000 clones, approximately 85% of them singletons. Their antigens remain unidentified. This material consisted of PBMCs, taken from a glioma patient whose treatment included an IDH1 peptide vaccine. These receptors were obtained from a woman in her forties or fifties with glioma.

This sequence joins TRBV5-8 and TRBJ2-6, with D unclear. In germline, CDR1 is SGHTS, CDR2 YDEGEE. CDR3 length: 15 amino acids. V gave up 6 bases and J gave up 0 bases, with 10 bases separating them. The chain's CDR3 is CASNPPRSGANVLTF. The CDR3, as DNA: TGTGCCAGCAACCCCCCGCGCTCTGGGGCCAACGTCCTGACTTTC.

The rearrangement uses TRBV27 and TRBJ2-7; TRBD1 aligns across 8 bases. The V and J ends lost 8 bases and 3 bases, in that order; junction bases with no gene match: 12. The CDR3 loop spans 15 amino acids. Germline V gene sequence: CDR1 MNHEY, CDR2 SMNVEV (reference sequence). The CDR3 DNA follows: TGTGCCAGCGGCCCCAGAACAGGGGGACGCTACGAGCAGTACTTC. Translating gives CASGPRTGGRYEQYF.

The rearrangement uses TRBV5-1 and TRBJ1-6, with D tentatively TRBD1 (6 bases). The CDR3 runs to 14 residues. Germline loops: CDR1 SGHRS, CDR2 YFSETQ. The V end was cut by 4 bases, the J end by 2 bases, with 7 bases between. The CDR3 region is CASSRDTYNSPLHF. CDR3 nucleotides: TGCGCCAGCAGCCGGGACACCTATAATTCACCCCTCCACTTT.

The rearrangement joins TRBV6-6 to TRBJ2-1; TRBD2 matches at 9 bases. Losses at the gene ends were 7 bases for V and 6 bases for J; bases not matched to a gene: 10. CDR1 and CDR2 from the germline V gene are MNHNY and SVGAGI (reference sequence). The CDR3 loop spans 15 amino acids. CDR3 sequence: CASTSLAGLTNEQFF. The DNA for the CDR3 is TGTGCCAGCACCTCCCTAGCGGGGTTAACCAATGAGCAGTTCTTC.

This chain joins TRBV18 and TRBJ2-4; TRBD1 or TRBD2 may be the D gene (6 bases each). The V end lost 8 bases, the J end lost 0 bases, and 14 bases lay between the germline ends. CDR1 KGHSH and CDR2 LQKENI come from the germline V gene. The CDR3 sequence is 15 residues long. The CDR3 bases are TGTGCCAGCGCCGGAGGGGGATTAGCCAAAAACATTCAGTACTTC. This sequence encodes CASAGGGLAKNIQYF.

The rearrangement joins TRBV28 to TRBJ2-2; D gene uncertain. The length of the CDR3 is 12 residues. Looked up from germline, CDR1 is MDHEN and CDR2 is SYDVKM. The V gene lost 5 bases and the J gene lost 11 bases, with 12 bases spanning the gap. The CDR3 DNA reads TGTGCCAGCAGTCTGGGGTATATCGAGCTGTTTTTT. As protein: CASSLGYIELFF.

J is TRBJ2-6 and V is TRBV9; D not certain. The CDR3 is 15 amino acids. The V gene lost 3 bases and the J gene lost 0 bases, with 7 bases spanning the gap. The germline V gene encodes CDR1 SGDLS and CDR2 YYNGEE. The DNA of the CDR3 is TGTGCCAGCAGCGAGGTGTACTCTGGGGCCAACGTCCTGACTTTC. Its translation is CASSEVYSGANVLTF.

The chain combines TRBV2 with TRBJ2-5; tentatively, D is TRBD2 (7 bases). With the DNA end fitting TRBJ2-7 better, the J assignment may be wrong. Germline CDR1 and CDR2: SNHLY and FYNNEI. The CDR3 runs 12 residues. The CDR3 DNA follows: TGTGCCAGCAGTGGAGGGGGGGGCGAGCAGTACTTC. The encoded protein is CASSGGGGEQYF.